This record looks at one T cell receptor beta chain sequence and its context. The antigen is undetermined. Generation of TCR beta libraries employed quantitative 5'-RACE incorporating molecular barcodes. TCRdb re-called the 5' RACE reads with MiXCR, one entry per CDR3 protein. Among 150,000 to 200,000 distinct CDR3 sequences listed, 13% were seen once. The data were obtained in a study of CD8 T cells in ankylosing spondylitis. The CDR3 has 14 amino acids. Germline-derived CDR1 and CDR2 are DFQATT and SNEGSKA (reference sequence). V lost 6 bases, J lost 1 base, and 8 bases stayed unmatched. Study-level findings and limits: Within peripheral blood, clones linked to disease were CD8+ and relatively rare. Seven to nine highly homologous variants made up a TCR beta motif, and this motif appeared characteristic of ankylosing spondylitis blood. Significant enrichment of disease-linked clones was reportedly seen in matched ankylosing spondylitis synovial fluid.

The chain has TRBV20-1 and TRBJ2-7; the match to TRBD1 covers 8 bases. This TCR was recovered from a female donor with ankylosing spondylitis or in good health (not recorded which). Material: blood, either unsorted or a sorted T cell fraction (not recorded which). The CDR3 is CSAPHGQGSYEQYF. CDR3 sequence (DNA): TGCAGTGCCCCACATGGACAGGGTTCCTACGAGCAGTACTTC.